These 11 T cell receptor beta chains originate from one sample sequenced in a study of cytomegalovirus exposure and HLA in healthy donors. Primers included in the PCR were 60 Vbeta and 13 Jbeta primers. The protocol was immunoSEQ multiplex PCR, while the TCRdb copy is restricted to in-frame clones and leaves out a portion. The data contain some 150,000 clones, around 10% of them singletons. The material sequenced was PBMCs. The receptors here all came from a male donor in good health and CMV-seronegative.

This clone was picked up a small number of times. The rearrangement uses TRBV10-1 and TRBJ2-1, with 10 bases matching TRBD2. After removal of 5 bases from V and 4 bases from J, the junction contained 23 bases not matched to a gene. The CDR3 is made up of 21 amino acids. CDR1 is WNHNN and CDR2 is SYGVQD in the germline V gene (reference sequence). CDR3 bases: TGCGCCAGCAGTCCAGATTGCAGCGGGAGGGCCGTACGTACACGGTACAATGAGCAGTTCTTC. Residues: CASSPDCSGRAVRTRYNEQFF.

This clone showed up just a few times. The rearrangement joins TRBV7-9 to TRBJ1-6, with D tentatively TRBD1 (6 bases). V gave up 3 bases and J gave up 0 bases, with 9 bases separating them. The CDR3 covers 16 residues. In germline, CDR1 is SEHNR, CDR2 FQNEAQ (reference sequence). The chain's CDR3 is CASSLQGSSYNSPLHF. The DNA of the CDR3 is TGTGCCAGCAGCTTGCAGGGGAGCTCCTATAATTCACCCCTCCACTTT. The full variable domain, in which reference TRBV7-9 and TRBJ1-6 provide the parts outside the CDR3, is DTGVSQNPRHKITKRGQNVTFRCDPISEHNRLYWYRQTLGQGPEFLTYFQNEAQLEKSRLLSDRFSAERPKGSFSTLEIQRTEQGDSAMYLCASSLQGSSYNSPLHFGNGTRLTVT.

This clone was seen only a few times. For the CDR3, the DNA is TGCGCCAGCAGCCAGCGGCCGGGACAGGGGGCGATCGGGGAGCTGTTTTTT. Residues: CASSQRPGQGAIGELFF. The chain combines TRBV4-3 with TRBJ2-2, with TRBD1 matching over 12 bases. Germline-derived CDR1 and CDR2 are LGHNA and YSLEER. Trimming at V came to 3 bases and at J to 7 bases, leaving 9 bases not matched to a gene. CDR3 length equals 17 residues.

This clone was found a few times. The CDR3 reads CASSLWEGGPYEQYF. The CDR3 bases are TGTGCCAGCAGTTTATGGGAGGGAGGGCCGTACGAGCAGTACTTC. This chain joins TRBV28 and TRBJ2-7; 7 bases line up with TRBD2. CDR1 and CDR2 (germline): MDHEN, SYDVKM. The CDR3 is made up of 15 amino acids. Trimming removed 0 bases from V and 4 bases from J; junction bases left unmatched: 6.

The V gene is TRBV4-3, the J gene TRBJ2-2, with D possibly being TRBD1 (6 bases). Germline V CDR1 and CDR2: LGHNA, YSLEER. The CDR3 extends over 18 amino acids. Trimming left V 0 bases short and J 1 base short, with 15 bases between. CDR3: CASSQDRIQGMNTGELFF. DNA of the CDR3: TGCGCCAGCAGCCAAGATCGAATTCAGGGGATGAACACCGGGGAGCTGTTTTTT.

This clone showed up just a few times. This chain links TRBV4-1 with TRBJ2-7; TRBD1 matches 9 bases. This CDR3 comprises 15 residues. CDR1 is MGHRA and CDR2 is YSYEKL in the germline V gene. V shed 1 base and J 4 bases; nucleotides not matched to a gene: 5. CDR3 protein: CASSQGETGGYEQYF. The CDR3 DNA is TGCGCCAGCAGCCAAGGGGAGACAGGGGGGTACGAGCAGTACTTC.

V and J are TRBV10-3 and TRBJ2-5, with 9 nucleotides matching TRBD1. The DNA end favors TRBJ2-7, so the J call may be wrong. Germline V gene sequence: CDR1 ENHRY, CDR2 SYGVKD. The CDR3 length is 14 residues. CDR3 bases: TGTGCCAGCAATGCACAGGGGGCGGAAAACGAGCAGTACTTC. This codes for CASNAQGAENEQYF.

This clone was found a few times. The chain combines TRBV25-1 with TRBJ1-6; no reliable D call. Germline-derived CDR1 and CDR2 are MGHDK and SYGVNS. This CDR3 has 16 residues. V was shortened by 1 base and J by 2 bases, with 9 bases between the two germline ends. The DNA for the CDR3 is TGTGCCAGCAGTGAATGGGCAGGAACCTATAATTCACCCCTCCACTTT. Its protein product is CASSEWAGTYNSPLHF.

This clone occurred a few times. The rearrangement joins TRBV27 to TRBJ2-1; 9 nucleotides line up with TRBD1. The germline V gene encodes CDR1 MNHEY and CDR2 SMNVEV (reference sequence). The ends lost 1 base at V and 5 bases at J; junction bases unmatched: 15. The CDR3 extends over 19 amino acids. The CDR3 DNA is TGTGCCAGCAGTTTATTTCAGAGATCGGGACAGGGCATCCACAATGAGCAGTTCTTC. Its protein is CASSLFQRSGQGIHNEQFF.

This clone was seen only a few times. The chain combines TRBV28 with TRBJ2-7, with 9 bases identical to TRBD1. This CDR3 has 14 residues. The junction had 6 bases not matched to a gene; V was cut back by 5 bases and J by 4 bases. CDR1 and CDR2 (germline): MDHEN, SYDVKM. CDR3: CASSLTGGRYEQYF. CDR3 sequence (DNA): TGTGCCAGCAGTCTCACAGGGGGCAGGTACGAGCAGTACTTC.

This clone was picked up a small number of times. The V and J genes are TRBV9 and TRBJ2-1; D is unresolved. The CDR3 totals 12 residues. CDR1 is SGDLS, CDR2 YYNGEE, per germline. The germline V and J ends were trimmed by 0 bases and 6 bases, with 4 bases remaining between them. In DNA form, the CDR3 reads TGTGCCAGCAGCGTAGTTAGCAATGAGCAGTTCTTC. Translating gives CASSVVSNEQFF.